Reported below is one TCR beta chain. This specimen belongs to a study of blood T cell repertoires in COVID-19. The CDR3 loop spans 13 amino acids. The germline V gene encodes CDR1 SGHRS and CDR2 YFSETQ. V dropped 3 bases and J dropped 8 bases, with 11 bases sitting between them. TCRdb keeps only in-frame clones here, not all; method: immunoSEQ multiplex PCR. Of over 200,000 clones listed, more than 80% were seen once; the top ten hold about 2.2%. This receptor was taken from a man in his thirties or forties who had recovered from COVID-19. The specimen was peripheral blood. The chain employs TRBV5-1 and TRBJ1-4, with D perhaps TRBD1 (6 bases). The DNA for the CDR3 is TGCGCCAGCAGCTCCCACGACAGGGAAAAACTGTTTTTT. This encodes CASSSHDREKLFF.